This T cell receptor (beta chain) was sequenced during a study of blood T cell repertoires in COVID-19. Study summary: From T cells, B-cell-depleted T cells, or PBMCs came the material, which was cDNA or gDNA.

Per the original methods: It was from reference gene primer amplification that nucleated cell counts were estimated. TCRdb's table, derived via immunoSEQ multiplex PCR, lists solely in-frame clones and lacks some. V and J calls plus clone size are reproduced from that table; the DNA served to infer D and trimming. The table has 400,000 to 550,000 clones, about 89% seen once. This clone was observed once. Input material: peripheral blood. This TCR was recovered from a woman in her thirties with acute or convalescent COVID-19.

The CDR3: CASSLLMDRMNTEAFF. The CDR3 DNA is TGTGCCAGCAGCTTACTCATGGACAGGATGAACACTGAAGCTTTCTTT. The chain carries TRBV13 and TRBJ1-1; 7 nucleotides align to TRBD1. Germline lookup yields CDR1 PRHDT and CDR2 FYEKMQ (reference sequence). With 2 bases clipped from V and 0 bases from J, the junction kept 6 bases outside the gene matches. CDR3 length equals 16 residues.